The 22 T cell receptor beta chains presented below share a single source sample, sequenced in a study of cytomegalovirus exposure and HLA in healthy donors. 60 Vbeta and 13 Jbeta primers were used in PCR. Assay used: immunoSEQ multiplex PCR; TCRdb lists only in-frame clones, some missing. Of over 110,000 clones listed, around four fifths are singletons. Sequencing used PBMCs. The receptors shown here come from a woman aged 60-75 years in good health and CMV-seropositive.

This chain connects TRBV27 to TRBJ1-2; TRBD1 matches 10 bases. Germline V CDR1 and CDR2: MNHEY, SMNVEV (reference sequence). The CDR3 is 15 amino acids. Trimming took 4 bases from V and 5 from J; bases not matched to a gene: 7. CDR3 in DNA: TGTGCCAGCAGTTCCCCGGGACAGGGGAAATATGGCTACACCTTC. This codes for CASSSPGQGKYGYTF.

This clone was seen only once. This sequence joins TRBV27 and TRBJ2-3; 10 nucleotides match TRBD2. The V and J ends lost 2 bases and 4 bases, in that order; junction bases with no gene match: 0. CDR1 and CDR2 from the germline V gene are MNHEY and SMNVEV (reference sequence). The CDR3 is 14 residues long. The CDR3, as DNA: TGTGCCAGCAGTTTAGGGACTAGCGCAGATACGCAGTATTTT. This gives the protein CASSLGTSADTQYF.

This clone was counted once. The genes are TRBV6-5 and TRBJ1-2; 9 positions agree with TRBD1. The J segment lost 6 bases and the V segment lost 5 bases, leaving 1 base of the junction unmatched. Germline-derived CDR1 and CDR2 are MNHEY and SVGAGI. CDR3 length: 12 residues. CDR3 amino acids: CASSRQGDGYTF. The CDR3 coding sequence is TGTGCCAGCAGTCGACAGGGGGATGGCTACACCTTC.

The V gene is TRBV5-6, the J gene TRBJ2-7; 7 bases are a match to TRBD2. This CDR3 comprises 13 residues. J lost 3 bases, V lost 3 bases, and 3 bases had no gene match. Germline CDR1 reads SGHDT; CDR2 reads YYEEEE. The CDR3, as DNA: TGTGCCAGCAGCTACGGGGGGTTCTACGAGCAGTACTTC. It translates to CASSYGGFYEQYF.

The chain employs TRBV4-2 and TRBJ2-7, with 9 bases lining up with TRBD1. Trimming cost V 1 base and J 6 bases; bases outside gene matches: 1. Germline V gene sequence: CDR1 LGHNA, CDR2 YNFKEQ. This CDR3 has 13 residues. The CDR3 DNA follows: TGTGCCAGCAGCCAAGGGACAGGGGCCGAGCAGTACTTC. Protein sequence: CASSQGTGAEQYF.

This clone occurred a few times. V gene TRBV4-2 combines with J gene TRBJ2-6; weak D call: TRBD2 (5 bases). The germline CDR1 and CDR2 sequences are LGHNA and YNFKEQ. Deletions cut 5 bases from V and 4 bases from J, with 15 bases between. This CDR3 region has 16 residues. This chain's CDR3 is CASSLSAGTGANVLTF. CDR3 DNA sequence: TGTGCCAGCAGCTTATCGGCGGGCACCGGGGCCAACGTCCTGACTTTC.

The gene calls are TRBV7-2 and TRBJ2-2; 9 bases align to TRBD2. This CDR3 is built from 15 residues. Trimming took 2 bases from V and 5 from J; bases not matched to a gene: 3. Per the germline V gene, CDR1 is SGHTA and CDR2 is FQGNSA. CDR3 nucleotide sequence: TGTGCCAGCAGCTTAACCACTAGCGGGACCGGGGAGCTGTTTTTT. It is translated as CASSLTTSGTGELFF.

The gene calls are TRBV27 and TRBJ1-2; D gene unclear. This CDR3 is built from 14 residues. Trimming left V 4 bases short and J 8 bases short, with 17 bases between. Germline V CDR1 and CDR2: MNHEY, SMNVEV (reference sequence). As DNA, the CDR3 is TGTGCCAGCAGTTCCCTTCTGCCCGGTGTGGGCTACACCTTC. The encoded protein is CASSSLLPGVGYTF.

This clone was seen once. This chain joins TRBV7-6 and TRBJ2-3; TRBD2 agrees at 7 bases. Trimming cost V 1 base and J 6 bases; bases outside gene matches: 4. Germline CDR1 and CDR2: SGHVS and FNYEAQ. The CDR3 spans 14 residues. The CDR3 sequence: CASSLVAGGDTQYF. CDR3 DNA: TGTGCCAGCAGCTTAGTAGCGGGCGGGGATACGCAGTATTTT.

The chain links TRBV4-1 to TRBJ1-1; D is ambiguous. Trimming removed 1 base from V and 10 bases from J, with 10 bases in between. The CDR3 has 12 residues. From germline, CDR1 is MGHRA and CDR2 YSYEKL. CDR3 nucleotide sequence: TGCGCCAGCAGCCAAGTGGCGAGGGTAGCTTTCTTT. Protein product: CASSQVARVAFF.

This clone occurred once. The V and J genes are TRBV7-2 and TRBJ1-1; perhaps TRBD1 as D (5 bases). The germline gives CDR1 SGHTA, CDR2 FQGNSA. The CDR3 spans 14 residues. Trimming took off 1 base at V and 4 bases at J, with 10 bases between the two ends. CDR3 sequence reads: CASSLDQGTTEAFF. The CDR3 DNA sequence: TGTGCCAGCAGCTTAGACCAGGGTACCACTGAAGCTTTCTTT.

The chain uses TRBV5-6 and TRBJ2-2, with TRBD1 identical over 11 bases. V dropped 4 bases and J dropped 1; count of bases not matched to a gene: 3. The CDR3 has 16 amino acids. Germline V gene lookup returns CDR1 SGHDT and CDR2 YYEEEE. The CDR3: CASSTGTGGNTGELFF. The CDR3 DNA reads as TGTGCCAGCAGCACAGGGACAGGGGGGAACACCGGGGAGCTGTTTTTT.

The V call is TRBV27, the J call TRBJ2-1, with D perhaps matching TRBD2 (5 bases). The CDR3 is made up of 15 amino acids. Germline lookup yields CDR1 MNHEY and CDR2 SMNVEV (reference sequence). Trimming cost V 7 bases and J 0 bases, with 13 bases left between them. CDR3 amino acids: CASTVSESSYNEQFF. The CDR3 DNA reads as TGTGCCAGCACCGTTAGCGAGAGCTCCTACAATGAGCAGTTCTTC.

Of note for this clone: One junction end does not reproduce the germline sequence, and a read error may be involved. The chain couples TRBV6-6 to TRBJ1-2; TRBD1 aligns across 7 bases. Germline V gives CDR1 MNHNY, CDR2 SVGAGI (reference sequence). The CDR3 runs 15 residues. CDR3 nucleotides: TGTACCAGCAGTCGCCAGACAGGGCGTGCTAGTGGCTACACCTTC. Its protein is CTSSRQTGRASGYTF.

The chain employs TRBV6-5 and TRBJ1-1, with D perhaps matching TRBD1 (6 bases). Germline V gene sequence: CDR1 MNHEY, CDR2 SVGAGI. The CDR3 spans 15 residues. The ends were cut back, 8 bases at V and 4 bases at J, with 20 bases in the middle. CDR3 sequence reads: CASDTRSGHLTEAFF. The CDR3 nucleotides read TGTGCCAGCGATACTCGATCGGGACATCTCACTGAAGCTTTCTTT.

The rearrangement uses TRBV5-4 and TRBJ2-1, with no clear D. The germline V gene encodes CDR1 SGHNT and CDR2 YYREEE (reference sequence). V shed 0 bases and J shed 1 base, with 8 bases lying between them. The CDR3 sequence is 15 residues long. This CDR3 reads CASSLGPGSYNEQFF. CDR3 sequence (DNA): TGTGCCAGCAGCTTGGGACCCGGGTCCTACAATGAGCAGTTCTTC. The whole variable domain, remainder taken from reference TRBV5-4 and TRBJ2-1, is ETGVTQSPTHLIKTRGQQVTLRCSSQSGHNTVSWYQQALGQGPQFIFQYYREEENGRGNFPPRFSGLQFPNYSSELNVNALELDDSALYLCASSLGPGSYNEQFFGPGTRLTVL.

V gene TRBV27 combines with J gene TRBJ1-1; D remains unclear. Germline V gene data show CDR1 as MNHEY and CDR2 as SMNVEV (reference sequence). Trimming removed 10 bases at V and 1 base at J, with 7 bases between. The CDR3 totals 11 residues. CDR3 DNA sequence: TGTGCCACGCGACAGAACACTGAAGCTTTCTTT. Encoded protein: CATRQNTEAFF.

This rearrangement joins TRBV7-2 to TRBJ2-4; TRBD2 matches at 7 bases. The V and J ends lost 2 bases and 6 bases, in that order; junction bases with no gene match: 13. The CDR3 sequence is 17 residues long. CDR1 is SGHTA and CDR2 is FQGNSA in the germline V gene. CDR3 loop: CASSLTWEGRYGNIQYF. CDR3 nucleotide sequence: TGTGCCAGCAGCTTAACGTGGGAGGGCCGGTATGGAAACATTCAGTACTTC.

V gene TRBV28 combines with J gene TRBJ1-2; 9 bases agree with TRBD1. Germline V CDR1 and CDR2: MDHEN, SYDVKM. CDR3 length: 14 amino acids. The ends lost 6 bases at V and 8 bases at J; junction bases unmatched: 10. Here the CDR3 reads CASSNPGTGIGYTF. In DNA form, the CDR3 reads TGTGCCAGCAGCAACCCCGGGACAGGGATAGGCTACACCTTC.

The chain couples TRBV7-8 to TRBJ2-2; 15 positions match TRBD2. This CDR3 region has 18 residues. After removal of 0 bases from V and 4 bases from J, the junction contained 3 bases not matched to a gene. Germline V gives CDR1 SGHVS, CDR2 FQNEAQ. This chain's CDR3 is CASSLAVGLAGGTGELFF. CDR3 sequence (DNA): TGTGCCAGCAGCTTAGCAGTGGGACTAGCGGGAGGCACCGGGGAGCTGTTTTTT.

In its sample, this clone was seen once. The V gene is TRBV19, the J gene TRBJ1-3; D gene ambiguous. The CDR3 totals 13 residues. Germline V lookup: CDR1 LNHDA, CDR2 SQIVND (reference sequence). Trimming pared 4 bases from V and 4 bases from J, leaving 8 bases between. This CDR3 reads CASSTVLGNTIYF. The CDR3, as DNA: TGTGCCAGTAGTACAGTTCTCGGAAACACCATATATTTT.

The rearrangement uses TRBV5-1 and TRBJ1-1, with 7 bases aligning to TRBD1. Germline CDR1 SGHRS, CDR2 YFSETQ. This CDR3 contains 15 residues. V shed 4 bases, J shed 1 base, and the junction held 7 bases outside the gene matches. This chain's CDR3 is CASSEAEGANTEAFF. The DNA for the CDR3 is TGCGCCAGCAGCGAGGCGGAGGGGGCGAACACTGAAGCTTTCTTT. The full variable domain, completed using reference TRBV5-1 and TRBJ1-1, is KAGVTQTPRYLIKTRGQQVTLSCSPISGHRSVSWYQQTPGQGLQFLFEYFSETQRNKGNFPGRFSGRQFSNSRSEMNVSTLELGDSALYLCASSEAEGANTEAFFGQGTRLTVV.